This T cell receptor beta chain was observed in a study of post-analysis software for immune sequencing data. About the study: The disease courses spanned relapsing-remitting, secondary progressive and progressive-relapsing forms of multiple sclerosis.

Libraries were made from TCR beta cDNA, and they carried unique molecular identifiers. cDNA molecules numbering about 470,000 came from around 0.96 to 9.9 million T cells. TCRdb ran MiXCR on the PCR reads and lists one entry per CDR3 protein. The table shows about 150,000 distinct CDR3 sequences, with about 29% occurring only once. Study-level points and caveats: Samples made in the same batch grouped tightly together by F measure. Five TRBV segments were more frequent in patients than controls; TRBV5-6, TRBV5-1 and TRBV20-1 belonged to this group.

Regarding this clonotype: Its antigen remains unknown.

V was clipped by 4 bases and J by 3 bases, with 16 bases between them. There are 16 residues in the CDR3. Germline CDR1 is MDHEN and CDR2 is SYDVKM. The sample consisted of blood. The chain joins TRBV28 to TRBJ1-5; D gene uncertain. This TCR derives from a girl aged 5 to 17 with multiple sclerosis. CDR3 in amino acids: CASSSVRTSNNQPQHF. The CDR3 bases are TGTGCCAGCAGTTCAGTCAGGACTAGTAACAATCAGCCCCAGCATTTT.